Below are 6 T cell receptor beta chains sequenced from a single sample in a study of T cells in Graves' hyperthyroidism and ophthalmopathy. Using RNA transcripts as the source, TCR beta CDR3 regions were amplified. Using the HTBI primer set, a first-round RT-PCR was run on the TCR CDR3. TCRdb redid the calling of the multiplex PCR reads with MiXCR, one entry per CDR3 protein. The table shows about 380,000 distinct CDR3 sequences, with about 18% occurring only once. The sequenced material came from blood. These receptors all stem from a man aged 18 to 29 with Graves' ophthalmopathy.

The J gene is TRBJ2-2, the V gene TRBV6-1; D ambiguous. The CDR3 is 14 amino acids. V was cut by 6 bases and J by 3 bases, with 11 bases left in between. In germline, CDR1 is MNHNS, CDR2 SASEGT. CDR3 loop: CASSESQDTGELFF. DNA of the CDR3: TGTGCCAGCAGCGAGTCCCAGGACACCGGGGAGCTGTTTTTT.

The chain has TRBV12-3 or TRBV12-4 and TRBJ1-3, with D hard to call. Trimming pared 6 bases from V and 0 bases from J, leaving 12 bases between. The CDR3 has 15 amino acids. The CDR3 region has the DNA TGTGCCAGCAGGCAAATGGAGGCCTCTGGAAACACCATATATTTT. Protein sequence: CASRQMEASGNTIYF.

The V and J genes are TRBV29-1 and TRBJ1-2; 10 nucleotides line up with TRBD1. V gave up 6 bases and J gave up 3 bases; unmatched junction bases: 4. The CDR3 loop spans 13 amino acids. Germline CDR1 and CDR2: SQVTM and ANQGSEA. The DNA for the CDR3 is TGCAGCGTCGGGACAGGGGCTGACTATGGCTACACCTTC. Its translation: CSVGTGADYGYTF. Together with reference TRBV29-1 and TRBJ1-2, the CDR3 gives the full variable domain: SAVISQKPSRDICQRGTSLTIQCQVDSQVTMMFWYRQQPGQSLTLIATANQGSEATYESGFVIDKFPISRPNLTFSTLTVSNMSPEDSSIYLCSVGTGADYGYTFGSGTRLTVV.

The table lists this clonotype with many counts. The chain joins TRBV11-2 to TRBJ2-5; TRBD2 matches 11 bases. Germline trimming cut 0 bases from V and 2 bases from J; bases unmatched to any gene: 11. CDR1 is SGHAT, CDR2 FQNNGV, per germline. This CDR3 region has 19 residues. DNA of the CDR3: TGTGCCAGCAGCTTAGATCCGTCGGGACTAGCGGAGATACAAGAGACCCAGTACTTC. This gives the protein CASSLDPSGLAEIQETQYF.

The gene calls are TRBV5-1 and TRBJ1-2; maybe TRBD1 (5 bases). The CDR3 covers 15 residues. Germline assignment: CDR1 SGHRS and CDR2 YFSETQ. The ends were cut back, 0 bases at V and 5 bases at J, with 14 bases in the middle. The CDR3 spells CASSLEQAYPYGYTF. CDR3 DNA sequence: TGCGCCAGCAGCTTGGAACAGGCGTACCCTTATGGCTACACCTTC.

At least ten counts were recorded for this clonotype. The rearrangement joins TRBV18 to TRBJ2-5; TRBD2 matches at 7 bases. Trimming took 4 bases from V and 7 from J; bases not matched to a gene: 6. The CDR3 length is 13 residues. Per germline, CDR1 KGHSH and CDR2 LQKENI. DNA for the CDR3: TGTGCCAGCTCACGGGACTACGAGGGGACCCAGTACTTC. Translated, it gives CASSRDYEGTQYF.